This T cell receptor beta chain was profiled in a study of cytomegalovirus exposure and HLA in healthy donors. The overall study: About 180 million T cells yielded 120 million or so unique TCR beta sequences, as an earlier analysis found. Early release data held 85 million to 95 million unique TCRs from HLA-typed donors.

The primer mix had 60 Vbeta and 13 Jbeta primers. Under the authors' procedure: As a later analysis found, there were 80 million to 90 million unique TCR beta chains, of which roughly 11 million were shared. The protocol was immunoSEQ multiplex PCR, while the TCRdb copy is restricted to in-frame clones and leaves out a portion. V and J calls and clone size are copied from that table; D and trimming were computed from the DNA. Among around 200,000 clones, roughly 80% were seen once, and the ten largest hold around a sixth. Worth noting for this clone: Its target is unknown.

Germline V gene sequence: CDR1 SNHLY, CDR2 FYNNEI. The ends were cut back, 6 bases at V and 1 base at J, with 9 bases in the middle. The CDR3 length is 13 residues. Study-wide results and limits: What TCR beta sequences reportedly achieved was accurate prediction of HLA-A and HLA-B alleles in most subjects.

Sequenced sample: PBMCs. This clonotype originated in a man aged 40-49 years in good health and CMV-seronegative. The genes are TRBV2 and TRBJ1-1; no clear D. DNA of the CDR3: TGTGCCAGCAGCAGGTCACCGAACACTGAAGCTTTCTTT. Protein sequence: CASSRSPNTEAFF.